Below, 26 T cell receptor beta chains from the same sample are listed, as sequenced in a study of cytomegalovirus exposure and HLA in healthy donors. In the PCR, 60 Vbeta and 13 Jbeta primers were used. Method: immunoSEQ multiplex PCR; TCRdb's copy keeps in-frame clones and lacks some. The sample shows 120,000 or so clones, 75% to 80% of them seen only once. Sequenced material: PBMCs. The receptors were sampled from a woman aged 40 to 50 in good health and CMV-seronegative.

The rearrangement joins TRBV9 to TRBJ2-1, with TRBD2 matching over 10 bases. The CDR3 sequence is 16 residues long. The V gene's germline CDR1 is SGDLS and CDR2 YYNGEE. Germline trimming cut 5 bases from V and 4 bases from J; bases unmatched to any gene: 9. The CDR3 reads CASRGGPGLAYNEQFF. CDR3 sequence (DNA): TGTGCCAGCAGAGGGGGCCCGGGACTAGCGTACAATGAGCAGTTCTTC.

The genes are TRBV28 and TRBJ1-2; tentatively, D is TRBD1 (6 bases). The germline V gene has CDR1 MDHEN and CDR2 SYDVKM. The CDR3 contains 15 residues. Deletions cut 2 bases from V and 10 bases from J, with 20 bases between. The CDR3 protein is CASSLPDRKIADYTF. The CDR3 region has the DNA TGTGCCAGCAGTTTACCGGACAGAAAAATCGCTGACTACACCTTC.

This clone was counted a few times. V is TRBV9 and J is TRBJ2-3, with no clear D. Germline loops: CDR1 SGDLS, CDR2 YYNGEE. The CDR3 length is 13 residues. V was clipped by 0 bases and J by 8 bases, with 10 bases between them. The CDR3 loop is CASSVGIAATQYF. DNA for the CDR3: TGTGCCAGCAGCGTAGGAATAGCAGCTACGCAGTATTTT. Full variable domain (outside the CDR3, taken from reference TRBV9 and TRBJ2-3): DSGVTQTPKHLITATGQRVTLRCSPRSGDLSVYWYQQSLDQGLQFLIQYYNGEERAKGNILERFSAQQFPDLHSELNLSSLELGDSALYFCASSVGIAATQYFGPGTRLTVL.

In the case of this clone: One junction end disagrees with the germline gene, perhaps due to a read error. This chain uses TRBV28 with TRBJ2-6, with D possibly matching TRBD1 (5 bases). The CDR3 runs 15 residues. Germline loops: CDR1 MDHEN, CDR2 SYDVKM. The DNA for the CDR3 is TGTGCCAGCAGTCCATGGGGTGCTGGGGCCAACGGCCTGACTTTC. This encodes CASSPWGAGANGLTF.

About this clone itself: It is likely a read error, because the conserved phenylalanine at the end of the CDR3 is missing. V and J are TRBV29-1 and TRBJ1-2; D perhaps matches TRBD1 (6 bases). The germline CDR1 and CDR2 sequences are SQVTM and ANQGSEA. The V end lost 4 bases, the J end lost 0 bases, and 15 bases lay between the germline ends. The CDR3 is made up of 15 amino acids. CDR3 DNA: TGCAGCGTTGGGGGGACATCGGGGCCTAACTATGGCTACACCCTC. This sequence encodes CSVGGTSGPNYGYTL.

The CDR3 is CSSGGGLSETQYF. DNA for the CDR3: TGCAGCTCCGGGGGGGGGCTCTCAGAGACCCAGTACTTC. The chain is built from TRBV29-1 and TRBJ2-5; the match to TRBD2 covers 8 bases. The CDR3 has 13 amino acids. Germline assignment: CDR1 SQVTM and CDR2 ANQGSEA. The V segment lost 8 bases and the J segment 4 bases; nucleotides outside the gene matches: 9.

The chain joins TRBV15 to TRBJ2-6, with 10 bases lining up with TRBD1. CDR1 LNHNV and CDR2 YYDKDF come from the germline V gene (reference sequence). J was trimmed by 2 bases and V by 3 bases; bases with no gene match: 16. The CDR3 is 21 amino acids. CDR3 in amino acids: CATSRFPIRQGAGTGANVLTF. The CDR3, as DNA: TGTGCCACCAGCAGGTTTCCCATCCGACAGGGGGCGGGAACTGGGGCCAACGTCCTGACTTTC.

The chain carries TRBV7-2 and TRBJ2-2; the D gene is possibly TRBD2 (5 bases). The CDR3 length is 15 residues. V lost 8 bases, J lost 3 bases, and 16 bases lay in between. From germline, CDR1 is SGHTA and CDR2 FQGNSA. The CDR3 nucleotides are TGTGCCAGCTCCTCAAGGAGGCCCCACACCGGGGAGCTGTTTTTT. Its translation is CASSSRRPHTGELFF. The full variable domain, its missing parts supplied by reference TRBV7-2 and TRBJ2-2, is GAGVSQSPSNKVTEKGKDVELRCDPISGHTALYWYRQSLGQGLEFLIYFQGNSAPDKSGLPSDRFSAERTGGSVSTLTIQRTQQEDSAVYLCASSSRRPHTGELFFGEGSRLTVL.

The rearrangement joins TRBV9 to TRBJ2-1, with 9 bases fitting TRBD2. Germline V gives CDR1 SGDLS, CDR2 YYNGEE. The CDR3 totals 15 residues. Trimming removed 0 bases from V and 3 bases from J; junction bases left unmatched: 1. The CDR3 reads CASSVGREGYNEQFF. CDR3 DNA: TGTGCCAGCAGCGTAGGGCGGGAGGGCTACAATGAGCAGTTCTTC.

For the CDR3, the DNA is TGTGCCACCAGCAGAGAACCCACAGGGGGTTACGAGCAGTACTTC. This sequence encodes CATSREPTGGYEQYF. This chain uses TRBV15 with TRBJ2-7; 8 positions agree with TRBD1. Germline V gene data show CDR1 as LNHNV and CDR2 as YYDKDF (reference sequence). Germline trimming cut 0 bases from V and 4 bases from J; bases unmatched to any gene: 5. The CDR3 consists of 15 residues.

The chain is built from TRBV6-1 and TRBJ1-2, with TRBD1 identical over 7 bases. CDR1 MNHNS and CDR2 SASEGT come from the germline V gene. The CDR3 sequence is 12 residues long. V shed 7 bases and J 1 base; nucleotides not matched to a gene: 0. Here the CDR3 reads CASNRGNYGYTF. DNA for the CDR3: TGTGCCAGCAACAGGGGTAACTATGGCTACACCTTC.

This chain joins TRBV27 and TRBJ1-5; 10 bases match TRBD1. The CDR3 spans 17 residues. Germline V lookup: CDR1 MNHEY, CDR2 SMNVEV (reference sequence). The junction had 12 bases not matched to a gene; V was cut back by 8 bases and J by 2 bases. CDR3 in amino acids: CASSKLSGTGGNQPQHF. CDR3 bases: TGTGCCAGCTCAAAGCTCTCCGGGACAGGGGGCAATCAGCCCCAGCATTTT.

The sample holds a few counts of this clone. The chain employs TRBV9 and TRBJ1-2, with 7 bases matching TRBD1. Germline CDR1 reads SGDLS; CDR2 reads YYNGEE. The CDR3 extends over 14 amino acids. With 3 bases clipped from V and 8 bases from J, the junction kept 10 bases outside the gene matches. CDR3 sequence (DNA): TGTGCCAGCAGCGGCTCACAGGGGTTGGGCGGCTACACCTTC. Amino acid sequence: CASSGSQGLGGYTF.

This clone showed up just a few times. The chain employs TRBV5-1 and TRBJ1-5; a possible D gene is TRBD1 (5 bases). The CDR3 length is 15 residues. Germline V CDR1 and CDR2: SGHRS, YFSETQ. The ends were cut back, 4 bases at V and 7 bases at J, with 18 bases in the middle. CDR3 sequence: CASSRGTDLGQPQHF. The CDR3 region has the DNA TGCGCCAGCAGCCGCGGGACGGACTTGGGGCAGCCCCAGCATTTT.

The rearrangement joins TRBV5-1 to TRBJ2-7; 12 nucleotides align to TRBD1. The CDR3 spans 16 residues. Looked up from germline, CDR1 is SGHRS and CDR2 is YFSETQ. V dropped 0 bases and J dropped 6; count of bases not matched to a gene: 7. CDR3 DNA: TGCGCCAGCAGCTTGGCCCACGGGACAGGGGGCGGCGAGCAGTACTTC. This sequence encodes CASSLAHGTGGGEQYF.

This chain uses TRBV7-9 with TRBJ1-4, with a tentative D call TRBD1 (6 bases). This CDR3 region has 14 residues. CDR1 and CDR2 from the germline V gene are SEHNR and FQNEAQ (reference sequence). Trimming took off 5 bases at V and 3 bases at J, with 10 bases between the two ends. The CDR3 DNA is TGTGCCAGCAGCCTCCGACAGGCTAATGAAAAACTGTTTTTT. Its translation: CASSLRQANEKLFF.

The chain links TRBV5-4 to TRBJ2-1, with 9 positions matching TRBD1. Germline V gives CDR1 SGHNT, CDR2 YYREEE (reference sequence). Unmatched junction bases numbered 14, after V lost 4 bases and J lost 9 bases. This CDR3 spans 16 amino acids. This CDR3 reads CASSLLGTGIYGEQFF. The CDR3 DNA sequence: TGTGCCAGCAGCCTTCTAGGGACAGGGATCTACGGTGAGCAGTTCTTC.

This clone showed up just once. The chain carries TRBV6-5 and TRBJ2-7, with TRBD2 matching over 7 bases. The V gene end was trimmed by 8 bases and the J gene end by 2 bases; junction bases not matched to a gene: 9. CDR3 length: 14 residues. CDR1 MNHEY and CDR2 SVGAGI come from the germline V gene. CDR3 DNA: TGTGCCAGCTCCCGAGCGGGGTCAACCTACGAGCAGTACTTC. Translated: CASSRAGSTYEQYF.

The CDR3 coding sequence is TGCGCCAGCAGCCAAGATACCTTACTAGCGGGAGGCACGAATGAGCAGTTCTTC. Its translation: CASSQDTLLAGGTNEQFF. This chain uses TRBV4-3 with TRBJ2-1; 12 bases are shared with TRBD2. CDR1 is LGHNA, CDR2 YSLEER, per germline. The CDR3 consists of 18 residues. The J segment lost 7 bases and the V segment lost 0 bases, leaving 10 bases of the junction unmatched.

The J gene is TRBJ1-6, the V gene TRBV11-2, with D tentatively TRBD1 (6 bases). The V end lost 3 bases, the J end lost 4 bases, and 13 bases lay between the germline ends. The length of the CDR3 is 16 residues. Germline CDR1 and CDR2: SGHAT and FQNNGV. CDR3: CASSLRQGPYNSPLHF. The CDR3 coding sequence is TGTGCCAGCAGCTTGAGGCAGGGGCCATATAATTCACCCCTCCACTTT.

This clone appeared a single time. J is TRBJ2-3 and V is TRBV27, with 10 bases lining up with TRBD1. Trimming at V came to 2 bases and at J to 1 base, leaving 6 bases not matched to a gene. The CDR3 sequence is 17 residues long. Per germline, CDR1 MNHEY and CDR2 SMNVEV (reference sequence). CDR3 sequence: CASSLGPGTGGTDTQYF. The DNA of the CDR3 is TGTGCCAGCAGTTTAGGACCCGGGACAGGGGGCACAGATACGCAGTATTTT.

This chain links TRBV5-1 with TRBJ2-3, with 9 bases matching TRBD2. The germline CDR1 and CDR2 sequences are SGHRS and YFSETQ. V trimming: 3 bases; J trimming: 4 bases; junction bases outside the gene matches: 9. The CDR3 spans 16 residues. The CDR3 is CASSSRGGAYSDTQYF. The CDR3 region has the DNA TGCGCCAGCAGCTCCCGCGGGGGGGCGTACTCAGATACGCAGTATTTT.

The chain carries TRBV5-1 and TRBJ2-3; 8 bases map to TRBD2. The CDR3 consists of 16 residues. CDR1 SGHRS and CDR2 YFSETQ come from the germline V gene. With 5 bases clipped from V and 0 bases from J, the junction kept 8 bases outside the gene matches. CDR3 nucleotides: TGCGCCAGCAGGGATTCCACTAGCGGTAGCACAGATACGCAGTATTTT. Translating gives CASRDSTSGSTDTQYF.

The chain recombines TRBV28 with TRBJ2-7; TRBD2 aligns across 7 bases. The length of the CDR3 is 16 residues. V lost 1 base, J lost 5 bases, and 11 bases stayed unmatched. Germline V lookup: CDR1 MDHEN, CDR2 SYDVKM. The CDR3 DNA is TGTGCCAGCAGTTTATCCTTTGGGAGGGGCCCCCACGAGCAGTACTTC. Protein sequence: CASSLSFGRGPHEQYF.

The chain joins TRBV7-9 to TRBJ2-2; possible D gene TRBD1, 5 bases. In germline, CDR1 is SEHNR, CDR2 FQNEAQ (reference sequence). The CDR3 is 15 residues long. V lost 3 bases, J lost 0 bases, and 8 bases lay in between. CDR3 sequence (DNA): TGTGCCAGCAGCTTCCGACAGACGAACACCGGGGAGCTGTTTTTT. Encoded protein: CASSFRQTNTGELFF.

J is TRBJ2-5 and V is TRBV27; the match to TRBD1 covers 8 bases. The CDR3 contains 17 residues. V gave up 5 bases and J gave up 0 bases; unmatched junction bases: 11. Germline lookup yields CDR1 MNHEY and CDR2 SMNVEV (reference sequence). In DNA form, the CDR3 reads TGTGCCAGCAGTCTCCGAAGGAGACAGGGGTACCAAGAGACCCAGTACTTC. Amino acid sequence: CASSLRRRQGYQETQYF.